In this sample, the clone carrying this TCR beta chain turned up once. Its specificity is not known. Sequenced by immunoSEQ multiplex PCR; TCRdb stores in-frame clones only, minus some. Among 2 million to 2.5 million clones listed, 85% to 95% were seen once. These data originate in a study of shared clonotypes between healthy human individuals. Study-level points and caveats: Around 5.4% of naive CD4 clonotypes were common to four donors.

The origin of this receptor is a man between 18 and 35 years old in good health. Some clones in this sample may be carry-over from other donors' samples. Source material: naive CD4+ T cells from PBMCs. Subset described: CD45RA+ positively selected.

CDR3 coding DNA: TGTGCCAGCAGCGTAGCCCAGGGGTTAGGAGACATTCAGTACTTC. Amino acid sequence: CASSVAQGLGDIQYF. The genes are TRBV9 and TRBJ2-4, with D tentatively TRBD1 (6 bases). Germline CDR1 reads SGDLS; CDR2 reads YYNGEE. Trimming took 0 bases from V and 8 from J, leaving 15 bases between them. This CDR3 comprises 15 residues.